Below, 27 T cell receptor beta chains from the same sample are listed, as sequenced in a study of cytomegalovirus exposure and HLA in healthy donors. Measured with immunoSEQ multiplex PCR; TCRdb has only the in-frame clones, and not every one. The sample holds about 160,000 clones; approximately 80% are singletons and the top ten take approximately 2.3%. The specimen sequenced was PBMCs. The receptors originated from a man aged 25 to 45 in good health and CMV-seropositive.

The V gene is TRBV4-1, the J gene TRBJ2-7, with D uncertain. The V gene's germline CDR1 is MGHRA and CDR2 YSYEKL. V lost 4 bases and J 3 bases, leaving 13 bases between the germline ends. The CDR3 sequence is 14 residues long. The CDR3 spells CASSPQTHYYEQYF. The CDR3 DNA reads TGCGCCAGCAGCCCCCAGACCCACTACTACGAGCAGTACTTC.

This chain's CDR3 is CASSFSGGSYEQYF. CDR3 bases: TGTGCCAGCAGCTTTAGCGGGGGTTCCTACGAGCAGTACTTC. The gene calls are TRBV11-2 and TRBJ2-7; TRBD2 matches 9 bases. The V segment lost 3 bases and the J segment 1 base; nucleotides outside the gene matches: 1. This CDR3 has 14 residues. CDR1 SGHAT and CDR2 FQNNGV come from the germline V gene.

V and J are TRBV10-1 and TRBJ2-3; D possibly corresponds to TRBD1 (6 bases). The ends were cut back, 6 bases at V and 4 bases at J, with 14 bases in the middle. From germline, CDR1 is WNHNN and CDR2 SYGVQD (reference sequence). This CDR3 has 14 residues. The CDR3, as DNA: TGCGCCAGCAGCTTCGGACAGTTGCCAGATACGCAGTATTTT. Translating gives CASSFGQLPDTQYF.

This clone was found a few times. V and J are TRBV27 and TRBJ1-6; no reliable D call. This CDR3 has 13 residues. CDR1 is MNHEY, CDR2 SMNVEV, per germline (reference sequence). V gave up 3 bases and J gave up 9 bases, with 9 bases separating them. The CDR3 DNA is TGTGCCAGCAGTTTTGGCCTAGGTTCACCCCTCCACTTT. Its protein is CASSFGLGSPLHF.

This chain uses TRBV11-3 with TRBJ2-1; D might be TRBD2 (6 bases). The CDR3 sequence is 15 residues long. Germline-derived CDR1 and CDR2 are SGHNT and YENEEA. The germline V and J ends were trimmed by 0 bases and 2 bases, with 8 bases remaining between them. In nucleotides, the CDR3 is TGTGCCAGCAGCTTAGAGACGGGGGCCTACAATGAGCAGTTCTTC. Encoded protein: CASSLETGAYNEQFF.

This sequence joins TRBV7-9 and TRBJ2-5; D perhaps matches TRBD1 (6 bases). The CDR3 contains 15 residues. Germline values: CDR1 SEHNR, CDR2 FQNEAQ (reference sequence). The V and J ends lost 5 bases and 5 bases respectively, with 18 bases between them. DNA for the CDR3: TGTGCCAGCAGCGGAGAACAGGGTTTGGGGGAGACCCAGTACTTC. Its protein product is CASSGEQGLGETQYF.

The chain is built from TRBV2 and TRBJ2-5; 9 nucleotides match TRBD2. The CDR3 is 15 residues long. The V segment lost 5 bases and the J segment 5 bases; nucleotides outside the gene matches: 9. In germline, CDR1 is SNHLY, CDR2 FYNNEI. CDR3 sequence (DNA): TGTGCCAGCAGTCCGGGACTAGCCGTGCGGGAGACCCAGTACTTC. Amino acid sequence: CASSPGLAVRETQYF.

The chain carries TRBV10-3 and TRBJ2-7; the match to TRBD1 covers 9 bases. Germline V gene sequence: CDR1 ENHRY, CDR2 SYGVKD. This CDR3 spans 16 amino acids. The V gene end was trimmed by 6 bases and the J gene end by 4 bases; junction bases not matched to a gene: 13. In DNA form, the CDR3 reads TGTGCCATCAGGCGCCCGGGACAGGGAGGATCTTACGAGCAGTACTTC. Encoded protein: CAIRRPGQGGSYEQYF.

V is TRBV6-1 and J is TRBJ1-5, with D possibly matching TRBD1 (5 bases). There are 23 residues in the CDR3. V lost 2 bases, J lost 0 bases, and 32 bases lay in between. Germline lookup yields CDR1 MNHNS and CDR2 SASEGT. For the CDR3, the DNA is TGTGCCAGCAGTGAACACGAGGCCCTCAAGGGGTATAACTCCTACCATAGCAATCAGCCCCAGCATTTT. It yields the protein CASSEHEALKGYNSYHSNQPQHF.

V and J are TRBV13 and TRBJ2-7; 8 nucleotides align to TRBD1. Germline values: CDR1 PRHDT, CDR2 FYEKMQ (reference sequence). The CDR3 is 15 amino acids. Trimming cost V 4 bases and J 2 bases; bases outside gene matches: 7. The CDR3 reads CASSSVGTGPYEQYF. The CDR3 DNA follows: TGTGCCAGCAGCTCGGTGGGGACAGGACCCTACGAGCAGTACTTC.

V gene TRBV14 combines with J gene TRBJ2-7; TRBD1 matches 11 bases. Unmatched junction bases numbered 8, after V lost 3 bases and J lost 4 bases. CDR1 is SGHDN and CDR2 is FVKESK in the germline V gene. This CDR3 region has 16 residues. CDR3 sequence: CASSHPTGQGVYEQYF. For the CDR3, the DNA is TGTGCCAGCAGCCATCCTACGGGACAGGGGGTTTACGAGCAGTACTTC.

This chain connects TRBV4-3 to TRBJ1-6; D gene unclear. The germline gives CDR1 LGHNA, CDR2 YSLEER. The CDR3 is 16 residues long. Between the trimmed V and J ends, which lost 0 bases and 6 bases, there was a span of 12 bases. In DNA form, the CDR3 reads TGCGCCAGCAGCCAAGATATTCCTAATTCTAATTCACCCCTCCACTTT. Translation gives CASSQDIPNSNSPLHF.

This rearrangement joins TRBV10-2 to TRBJ2-7, with 8 bases identical to TRBD2. The trim removed 6 bases at V and 5 bases at J, leaving 9 bases unmatched. CDR3 length: 14 residues. From germline, CDR1 is WSHSY and CDR2 SAAADI. CDR3 protein: CASRPGLVRDEQYF. The CDR3 coding sequence is TGCGCCAGCAGGCCGGGACTAGTGAGAGACGAGCAGTACTTC.

The gene calls are TRBV7-2 and TRBJ1-1; 11 positions match TRBD1. The V and J ends lost 3 bases and 5 bases, in that order; junction bases with no gene match: 8. Germline CDR1 and CDR2: SGHTA and FQGNSA. The CDR3 runs 16 residues. The CDR3 DNA is TGTGCCAGCAGCTTGGACAGGGGGCTAAGGGAGACTGAAGCTTTCTTT. It specifies CASSLDRGLRETEAFF. The variable domain in full, completed from reference TRBV7-2 and TRBJ1-1, reads GAGVSQSPSNKVTEKGKDVELRCDPISGHTALYWYRQSLGQGLEFLIYFQGNSAPDKSGLPSDRFSAERTGGSVSTLTIQRTQQEDSAVYLCASSLDRGLRETEAFFGQGTRLTVV.

The chain has TRBV5-1 and TRBJ1-4, with 7 bases aligning to TRBD1. This CDR3 spans 13 amino acids. Germline assignment: CDR1 SGHRS and CDR2 YFSETQ. V gave up 5 bases and J gave up 5 bases; unmatched junction bases: 3. The CDR3 sequence: CASRPTGNEKLFF. Here the CDR3 DNA reads TGCGCCAGCAGGCCGACAGGGAATGAAAAACTGTTTTTT.

The chain carries TRBV19 and TRBJ1-5, with 7 positions matching TRBD1. The CDR3 spans 15 residues. The germline V gene has CDR1 LNHDA and CDR2 SQIVND (reference sequence). The J segment lost 0 bases and the V segment lost 7 bases, leaving 6 bases of the junction unmatched. CDR3 in amino acids: CASKAGGNSNQPQHF. The DNA for the CDR3 is TGTGCCAGTAAGGCAGGGGGGAATAGCAATCAGCCCCAGCATTTT.

Only one count was recorded for this clone. This sequence joins TRBV4-3 and TRBJ1-5; TRBD1 aligns across 8 bases. CDR3 length: 17 amino acids. V lost 4 bases, J lost 0 bases, and 8 bases stayed unmatched. CDR1 LGHNA and CDR2 YSLEER come from the germline V gene. CDR3 nucleotides: TGCGCCAGCAGCCCGTCCCGACAGGGGCCTAGCAATCAGCCCCAGCATTTT. It is translated as CASSPSRQGPSNQPQHF.

The chain has TRBV19 and TRBJ1-4; D may be TRBD1 (6 bases). Per germline, CDR1 LNHDA and CDR2 SQIVND (reference sequence). With 4 bases removed from V and 4 bases from J, the gap between germline ends came to 16 bases. The length of the CDR3 is 16 residues. This CDR3 is CASSKGAGVNNEKLFF. The DNA of the CDR3 is TGTGCCAGTAGTAAAGGAGCAGGGGTGAATAATGAAAAACTGTTTTTT.

J is TRBJ2-5 and V is TRBV7-3; 7 bases fit TRBD2. Germline CDR1 SGHTA, CDR2 FQGTGA. The CDR3 totals 14 residues. Trimming removed 2 bases from V and 3 bases from J; junction bases left unmatched: 3. The CDR3, as DNA: TGTGCCAGCAGCTTAGGCGGGGGAAAAGAGACCCAGTACTTC. It specifies CASSLGGGKETQYF. Based on the CDR3 plus reference TRBV7-3 and TRBJ2-5, the full variable domain is GAGVSQTPSNKVTEKGKYVELRCDPISGHTALYWYRQSLGQGPEFLIYFQGTGAADDSGLPNDRFFAVRPEGSVSTLKIQRTERGDSAVYLCASSLGGGKETQYFGPGTRLLVL.

The chain uses TRBV28 and TRBJ1-5; 10 positions match TRBD1. Germline V gene lookup returns CDR1 MDHEN and CDR2 SYDVKM. V was pared by 5 bases and J by 5 bases, with 6 bases of the junction left unmatched. The CDR3 totals 15 residues. The CDR3 reads CASSGQGESHQPQHF. The CDR3 DNA follows: TGTGCCAGCAGTGGACAGGGGGAGTCCCATCAGCCCCAGCATTTT. The full variable domain, completed using reference TRBV28 and TRBJ1-5, is DVKVTQSSRYLVKRTGEKVFLECVQDMDHENMFWYRQDPGLGLRLIYFSYDVKMKEKGDIPEGYSVSREKKERFSLILESASTNQTSMYLCASSGQGESHQPQHFGDGTRLSIL.

The CDR3: CSVELRSPPETQYF. The CDR3 coding sequence is TGCAGCGTTGAATTACGGAGCCCCCCGGAGACCCAGTACTTC. V usage is TRBV29-1 and J usage is TRBJ2-5; D uncertain. The CDR3 consists of 14 residues. CDR1 is SQVTM, CDR2 ANQGSEA, per germline. Trimming removed 2 bases at V and 5 bases at J, with 15 bases between.

This sequence joins TRBV2 and TRBJ2-7; weak D call: TRBD1 (5 bases). The CDR3 loop spans 15 amino acids. The V gene's germline CDR1 is SNHLY and CDR2 FYNNEI. The V and J ends lost 2 bases and 2 bases respectively, with 13 bases between them. This chain's CDR3 is CASSERLIGAYEQYF. The CDR3 nucleotides read TGTGCCAGCAGTGAACGCCTTATAGGGGCCTACGAGCAGTACTTC.

This clone was observed once. The J gene is TRBJ2-7, the V gene TRBV30; 8 bases map to TRBD1. The V gene end was trimmed by 2 bases and the J gene end by 1 base; junction bases not matched to a gene: 7. CDR3 length: 15 residues. In germline, CDR1 is GTSNPN, CDR2 SVGIG (reference sequence). CDR3 sequence: CAWSKQGVRSYEQYF. The DNA for the CDR3 is TGTGCCTGGAGTAAACAGGGGGTCAGGTCCTACGAGCAGTACTTC.

The chain employs TRBV5-1 and TRBJ2-7; weak D call: TRBD1 (5 bases). The CDR3 has 14 residues. Trimming cost V 2 bases and J 6 bases, with 15 bases left between them. Looked up from germline, CDR1 is SGHRS and CDR2 is YFSETQ. The CDR3, as DNA: TGCGCCAGCAGCTTTCAGACCAGGGCTAGCGAGCAGTACTTC. Translating it yields CASSFQTRASEQYF.

The J gene is TRBJ2-5, the V gene TRBV7-8; no clear D gene. CDR1 and CDR2 from the germline V gene are SGHVS and FQNEAQ. The V gene lost 2 bases and the J gene lost 2 bases, with 6 bases spanning the gap. This CDR3 region has 13 residues. The CDR3 DNA is TGTGCCAGCAGCTTAATTAGTCAAGAGACCCAGTACTTC. Translating gives CASSLISQETQYF. Using reference TRBV7-8 and TRBJ2-5 for the parts outside the CDR3, the full variable domain is GAGVSQSPRYKVAKRGQDVALRCDPISGHVSLFWYQQALGQGPEFLTYFQNEAQLDKSGLPSDRFFAERPEGSVSTLKIQRTQQEDSAVYLCASSLISQETQYFGPGTRLLVL.

The chain combines TRBV9 with TRBJ2-5, with TRBD1 matching 8 bases. Germline lookup yields CDR1 SGDLS and CDR2 YYNGEE. V was pared by 6 bases and J by 1 base, with 8 bases of the junction left unmatched. The CDR3 runs to 15 residues. In nucleotides, the CDR3 is TGTGCCAGCAATTCGCAGGGGGCGGGCCAAGAGACCCAGTACTTC. Residues: CASNSQGAGQETQYF.

Only one count was recorded for this clone. The chain joins TRBV27 to TRBJ2-5; 8 positions agree with TRBD1. The germline CDR1 and CDR2 sequences are MNHEY and SMNVEV (reference sequence). The CDR3 length is 16 residues. J lost 0 bases, V lost 6 bases, and 9 bases had no gene match. This CDR3 reads CASRRTGLNYQETQYF. CDR3 in DNA: TGTGCCAGCAGACGGACAGGGTTGAATTACCAAGAGACCCAGTACTTC.